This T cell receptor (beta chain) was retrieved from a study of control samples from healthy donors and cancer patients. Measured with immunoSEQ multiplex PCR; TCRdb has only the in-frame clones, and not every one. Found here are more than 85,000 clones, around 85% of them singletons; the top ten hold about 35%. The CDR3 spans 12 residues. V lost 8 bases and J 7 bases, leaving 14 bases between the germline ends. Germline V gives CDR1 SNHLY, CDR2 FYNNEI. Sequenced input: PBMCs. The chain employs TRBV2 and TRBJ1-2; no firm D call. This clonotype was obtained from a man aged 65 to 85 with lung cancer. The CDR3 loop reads CASGSAMGGYTF. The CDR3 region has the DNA TGTGCCAGCGGTTCTGCTATGGGTGGCTACACCTTC.